This T cell receptor (beta chain) was profiled in a study of shared clonotypes between healthy human individuals. About the research overall: Samples came from two female and a few male donors aged 18 to 49.

A CD45RA+ naive subset and a CD45RA-negative memory subset were split from CD4+ cells. Libraries were prepared by immunoSEQ multiplex PCR; TCRdb keeps only in-frame clonotypes and omits some of them. This table holds roughly 2.2 million clones, 85% to 95% found once. The CDR3 is 14 amino acids. V lost 5 bases and J lost 1, with 11 bases in between. Looked up from germline, CDR1 is SEHNR and CDR2 is FQNEAQ (reference sequence). This TCR derives from a man between 18 and 35 years old in good health. Some clones in this sample may be carry-over from other donors' samples. The sequenced sample consisted of naive CD4+ T cells from PBMCs. Subset denoted: CD45RA+ positively selected. The chain carries TRBV7-9 and TRBJ1-1; no firm D call. The CDR3 DNA follows: TGTGCCAGCAGCCGAACCGGGAGGAACACTGAAGCTTTCTTT. Translation gives CASSRTGRNTEAFF.